This TCR beta chain was profiled in a study of T cells in Graves' hyperthyroidism and ophthalmopathy. Amplification targeted TCR beta CDR3 regions from RNA transcripts. A set of HTBI primers served as the primers for a first-round RT-PCR of the TCR CDR3. Each CDR3 protein gets one entry after TCRdb re-called the multiplex PCR reads with MiXCR. Of about 400,000 distinct CDR3 sequences listed, 14% to 15% are singletons. Clinical symptoms, serum thyroxine and TRAb, thyroid ultrasound and orbital computed tomography were used for the diagnoses. This clonotype was seen a few times. This CDR3 region has 12 residues. Trimming shortened V by 5 bases and J by 3 bases, and 5 bases separated the two germline ends. CDR1 is SGHRS, CDR2 YFSETQ, per germline.

What was sequenced was blood. The TCR comes from a woman aged 30 to 39 with Graves' hyperthyroidism. The V and J genes are TRBV5-1 and TRBJ1-4, with unresolved D. CDR3 DNA sequence: TGCGCCAGCAGGGGCCCTAATGAAAAACTGTTTTTT. This sequence encodes CASRGPNEKLFF.